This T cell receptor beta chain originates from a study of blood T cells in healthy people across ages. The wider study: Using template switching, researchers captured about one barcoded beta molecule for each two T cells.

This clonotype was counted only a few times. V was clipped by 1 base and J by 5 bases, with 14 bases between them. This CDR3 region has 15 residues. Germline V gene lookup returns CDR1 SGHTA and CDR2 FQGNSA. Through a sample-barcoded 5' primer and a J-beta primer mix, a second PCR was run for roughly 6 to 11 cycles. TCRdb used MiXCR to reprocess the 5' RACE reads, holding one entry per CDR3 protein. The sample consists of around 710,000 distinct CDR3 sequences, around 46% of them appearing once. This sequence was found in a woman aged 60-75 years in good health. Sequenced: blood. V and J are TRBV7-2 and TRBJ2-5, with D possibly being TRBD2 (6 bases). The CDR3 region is CASSLGRDLRETQYF. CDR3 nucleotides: TGTGCCAGCAGCTTAGGGCGGGACCTGAGGGAGACCCAGTACTTC. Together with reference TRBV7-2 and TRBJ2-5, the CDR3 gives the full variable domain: GAGVSQSPSNKVTEKGKDVELRCDPISGHTALYWYRQSLGQGLEFLIYFQGNSAPDKSGLPSDRFSAERTGGSVSTLTIQRTQQEDSAVYLCASSLGRDLRETQYFGPGTRLLVL.